The source of this T cell receptor beta chain is a study of blood T cell repertoires in COVID-19. Study background: PBMCs, B-cell-depleted T cells, or T cells were the source of the cDNA or gDNA that made up the material.

Germline V gene sequence: CDR1 SGHRS, CDR2 YFSETQ. The junction had 5 bases not matched to a gene; V was cut back by 4 bases and J by 5 bases. The CDR3 runs 15 residues. Only one count was recorded for this clone. Using immunoSEQ multiplex PCR, the repertoire was profiled, and TCRdb retains in-frame clones only, with some absent. The data hold about 99,000 clones, with roughly 80% observed a single time. The clonotype comes from a human donor in a cohort sampled during active COVID-19. Sequencing was done on a sample of peripheral blood. This chain connects TRBV5-1 to TRBJ2-1; the match to TRBD2 covers 11 bases. The CDR3 region is CASSPGTSGNNEQFF. DNA for the CDR3: TGCGCCAGCAGCCCCGGGACTAGCGGAAACAATGAGCAGTTCTTC.